Sequencing of this T cell receptor (beta chain) was carried out in a study of T-cell reconstitution after alpha-beta-depleted transplantation in children. Unique molecular identifiers were built into the TCRbeta library. In TCRdb, the PCR reads were re-called with MiXCR into one record per CDR3 protein. The repertoire holds around 370,000 distinct CDR3 sequences, around 15% seen once, with about 41% in the top ten. Comments on this clonotype: As yet, its antigen is unknown.

Study results and limitations: At day 60, the high TCRbeta diversity found in some patients originated from recipient T cells and thymic progenitors that had survived. Diversity and T-cell counts at one year after transplant derived mostly from new T cells. There were reportedly several hundred expanded graft clones from which alpha-beta T cells came about two months after transplant.

This CDR3 is 14 amino acids long. The ends were cut back, 2 bases at V and 2 bases at J, with 9 bases in the middle. Germline-derived CDR1 and CDR2 are SNHLY and FYNNEI. This clonotype originated in a male patient aged 2 to 10 who had a stem cell transplant for acute lymphoblastic leukemia, so the T cells may come from the graft donor. The V and J genes are TRBV2 and TRBJ2-5, with D perhaps matching TRBD1 or TRBD2 (6 bases each). The sequencing used PBMCs, mostly from graft donor cells, collected 360 days after TCRalphabeta/CD19-depleted stem cell transplant. CDR3 bases: TGTGCCAGCAGTGAAAGGGGGGCTCAAGAGACCCAGTACTTC. Amino acids: CASSERGAQETQYF. Drawing the rest from reference TRBV2 and TRBJ2-5, the complete variable domain is EPEVTQTPSHQVTQMGQEVILRCVPISNHLYFYWYRQILGQKVEFLVSFYNNEISEKSEIFDDQFSVERPDGSNFTLKIRSTKLEDSAMYFCASSERGAQETQYFGPGTRLLVL.